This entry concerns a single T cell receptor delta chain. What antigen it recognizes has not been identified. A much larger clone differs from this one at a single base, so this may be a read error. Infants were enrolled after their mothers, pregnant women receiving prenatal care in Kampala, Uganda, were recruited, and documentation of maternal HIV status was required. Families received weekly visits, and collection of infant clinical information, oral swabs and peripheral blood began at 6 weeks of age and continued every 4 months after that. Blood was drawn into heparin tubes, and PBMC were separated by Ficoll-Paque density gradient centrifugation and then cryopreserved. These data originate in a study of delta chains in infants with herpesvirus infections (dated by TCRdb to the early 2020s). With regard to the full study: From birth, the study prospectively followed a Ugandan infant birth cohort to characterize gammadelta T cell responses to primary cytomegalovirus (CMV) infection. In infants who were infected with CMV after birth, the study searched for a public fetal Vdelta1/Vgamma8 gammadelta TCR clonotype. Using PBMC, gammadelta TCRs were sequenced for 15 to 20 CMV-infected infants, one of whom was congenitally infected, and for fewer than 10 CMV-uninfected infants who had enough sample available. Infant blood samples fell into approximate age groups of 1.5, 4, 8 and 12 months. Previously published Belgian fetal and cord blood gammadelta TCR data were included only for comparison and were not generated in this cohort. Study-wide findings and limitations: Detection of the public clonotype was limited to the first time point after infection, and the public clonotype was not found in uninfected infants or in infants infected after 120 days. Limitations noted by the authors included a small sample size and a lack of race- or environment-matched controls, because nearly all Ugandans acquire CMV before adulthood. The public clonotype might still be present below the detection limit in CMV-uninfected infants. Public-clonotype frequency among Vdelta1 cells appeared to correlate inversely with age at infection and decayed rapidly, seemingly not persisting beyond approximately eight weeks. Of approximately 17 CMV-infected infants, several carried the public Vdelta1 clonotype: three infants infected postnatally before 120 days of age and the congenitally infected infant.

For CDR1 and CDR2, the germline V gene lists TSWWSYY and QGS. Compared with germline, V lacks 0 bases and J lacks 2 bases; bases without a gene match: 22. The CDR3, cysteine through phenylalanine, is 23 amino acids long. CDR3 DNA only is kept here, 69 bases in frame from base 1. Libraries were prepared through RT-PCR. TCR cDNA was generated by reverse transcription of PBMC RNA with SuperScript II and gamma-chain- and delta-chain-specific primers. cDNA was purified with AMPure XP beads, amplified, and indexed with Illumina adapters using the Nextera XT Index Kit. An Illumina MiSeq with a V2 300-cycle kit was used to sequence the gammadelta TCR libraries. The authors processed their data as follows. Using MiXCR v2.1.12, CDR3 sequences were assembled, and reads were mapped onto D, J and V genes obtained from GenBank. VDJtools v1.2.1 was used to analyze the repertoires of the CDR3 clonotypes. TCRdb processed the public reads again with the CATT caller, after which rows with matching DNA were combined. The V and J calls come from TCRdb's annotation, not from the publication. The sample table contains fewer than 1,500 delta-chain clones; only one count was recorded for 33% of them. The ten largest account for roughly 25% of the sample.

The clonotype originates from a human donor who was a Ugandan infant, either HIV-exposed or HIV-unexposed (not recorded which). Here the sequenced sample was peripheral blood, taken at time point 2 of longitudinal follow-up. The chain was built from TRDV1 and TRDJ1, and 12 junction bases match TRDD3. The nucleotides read TGTGCTCTTGGGGAACTCATTACCGGTCCATCGTACTGGGGGATACAGTGGACCGATAAACTCATCTTT. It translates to CALGELITGPSYWGIQWTDKLIF.